Listed below are T cell receptor beta chains from one sample, sequenced in a study of cytomegalovirus exposure and HLA in healthy donors. Sequencing used immunoSEQ multiplex PCR; TCRdb keeps in-frame clones, though not all of them. Among some 130,000 clones listed, roughly 70% were seen once. The sample consisted of PBMCs. The receptor set was obtained from a man aged 25-45 years in good health and CMV-seronegative. Both conserved end residues are part of each CDR3. A D gene is named only where the DNA matches it firmly. Clone size is given for some rows only: seen once, a few or many times, or a class if the clone is expanded.

CDR3 DNA: TGTGCCAGCAGCGGGAGGGACAATGAGCAGTTCTTC
CDR3 protein: CASSGRDNEQFF
J gene: TRBJ2-1
clone size: .
V gene: TRBV21-1
D gene: .

CDR3 DNA: TGTGCCAGCAGCTTAAATATCCGGGGAGATACGCAGTATTTT
CDR3 protein: CASSLNIRGDTQYF
J gene: TRBJ2-3
clone size: .
V gene: TRBV11-1
D gene: .

CDR3 DNA: TGTGCCAGCTCGCCAGGACTAGTAGACACCGGGGAGCTGTTTTTT
CDR3 protein: CASSPGLVDTGELFF
J gene: TRBJ2-2
clone size: .
V gene: TRBV18
D gene: TRBD2

CDR3 DNA: TGTGCCAGCAGTTACAGACAGGGGAACGAGCAGTACTTC
CDR3 protein: CASSYRQGNEQYF
J gene: TRBJ2-7
clone size: .
V gene: TRBV6-5
D gene: TRBD1

CDR3 DNA: TGTGCCAGCAGATGGAGGGGAGGGGGCTCCTACGAGCAGTACTTC
CDR3 protein: CASRWRGGGSYEQYF
J gene: TRBJ2-7
clone size: .
V gene: TRBV5-8
D gene: .

CDR3 DNA: TGTGCCAGCAGCCCTACCCAGACAGGGGGGAACATTCAGTACTTC
CDR3 protein: CASSPTQTGGNIQYF
J gene: TRBJ2-4
clone size: few
V gene: TRBV6-5
D gene: TRBD1

CDR3 DNA: TGCGCCAGCAGCTTGATAGAGGGCAATGAGCAGTTCTTC
CDR3 protein: CASSLIEGNEQFF
J gene: TRBJ2-1
clone size: .
V gene: TRBV5-1
D gene: .

CDR3 DNA: TGTGCCAGCAGCGGCGGGGGGACCGGGGAGCTGTTTTTT
CDR3 protein: CASSGGGTGELFF
J gene: TRBJ2-2
clone size: .
V gene: TRBV9
D gene: TRBD2

CDR3 DNA: TGTGCCATCAGTGAGTTCTCGGGGACAGGGGATTCACCCCTCCACTTT
CDR3 protein: CAISEFSGTGDSPLHF
J gene: TRBJ1-6
clone size: .
V gene: TRBV10-3
D gene: TRBD1

CDR3 DNA: TGTGCCAGCAGTTATCAGGGGGGAGGTCAGCCCCAGCATTTT
CDR3 protein: CASSYQGGGQPQHF
J gene: TRBJ1-5
clone size: .
V gene: TRBV7-6
D gene: TRBD1

CDR3 DNA: TGTGCCAGCAGCTTGTTGAGGAACACTGAAGCTTTCTTT
CDR3 protein: CASSLLRNTEAFF
J gene: TRBJ1-1
clone size: few
V gene: TRBV27
D gene: .

CDR3 DNA: TGTGCCACCAGCAGAGCCTCTGGCGCTAGCTCCTACGAGCAGTACTTC
CDR3 protein: CATSRASGASSYEQYF
J gene: TRBJ2-7
clone size: .
V gene: TRBV15
D gene: .

CDR3 DNA: TGTGCCAGCAGTGAAGGCTTAGGACTACCAACATTGTTC
CDR3 protein: CASSEGLGLPTLF
J gene: TRBJ2-7
clone size: .
V gene: TRBV2
D gene: .

CDR3 DNA: TGTGCCAGTGAGCGGAACCAAGAGACCCAGTACTTC
CDR3 protein: CASERNQETQYF
J gene: TRBJ2-5
clone size: .
V gene: TRBV6-1
D gene: .

CDR3 DNA: TGTGCCAGCACTGGGGCCCTGAGTGGGGATAATGAAAAACTGTTTTTT
CDR3 protein: CASTGALSGDNEKLFF
J gene: TRBJ1-4
clone size: .
V gene: TRBV28
D gene: .

CDR3 DNA: TGTGCCAGTAGTATGGTGAACAGGGGAGGCGACGAGCAGTACTTC
CDR3 protein: CASSMVNRGGDEQYF
J gene: TRBJ2-7
clone size: .
V gene: TRBV19
D gene: .

CDR3 DNA: TGCGCCAGCAGCTTGGGACAGGGGAATTCACCCCTCCACTTT
CDR3 protein: CASSLGQGNSPLHF
J gene: TRBJ1-6
clone size: .
V gene: TRBV5-1
D gene: TRBD1

CDR3 DNA: TGTGCCAGCAGCTATGACAGGGGGGTCTCCTACGAGCAGTACTTC
CDR3 protein: CASSYDRGVSYEQYF
J gene: TRBJ2-7
clone size: .
V gene: TRBV7-9
D gene: TRBD1

CDR3 DNA: TGTGCCAGCAGCTTAATTCTCGGGACAGGTGGAGATTCACCCCTCCACTTT
CDR3 protein: CASSLILGTGGDSPLHF
J gene: TRBJ1-6
clone size: .
V gene: TRBV7-2
D gene: TRBD1

CDR3 DNA: TGCAGCATCCTGACAGGGGAAGCCTACGAGCAGTACTTC
CDR3 protein: CSILTGEAYEQYF
J gene: TRBJ2-7
clone size: .
V gene: TRBV29-1
D gene: TRBD1

CDR3 DNA: TGTGCCAGCAGCTTCAGGGTTCAGGATGAGCAGTTCTTC
CDR3 protein: CASSFRVQDEQFF
J gene: TRBJ2-1
clone size: .
V gene: TRBV7-3
D gene: .

CDR3 DNA: TGTGCCAGCGAGGCAGGGGGCGGGGTAAATGGCTACACCTTC
CDR3 protein: CASEAGGGVNGYTF
J gene: TRBJ1-2
clone size: .
V gene: TRBV2
D gene: TRBD1

CDR3 DNA: TGTGCCAGCAGCCAAGGTGAGGGATATAATTCACCCCTCCACTTT
CDR3 protein: CASSQGEGYNSPLHF
J gene: TRBJ1-6
clone size: .
V gene: TRBV4-2
D gene: .

CDR3 DNA: TGTGCCAGCAGCGCCCAGACAGGGACTGAGCAGTTCTTC
CDR3 protein: CASSAQTGTEQFF
J gene: TRBJ2-1
clone size: .
V gene: TRBV9
D gene: TRBD1

CDR3 DNA: TGTGCCAGCAGTATCAAGGGAGGGGAGACCCAGTACTTC
CDR3 protein: CASSIKGGETQYF
J gene: TRBJ2-5
clone size: .
V gene: TRBV6-5
D gene: TRBD2

CDR3 DNA: TGTGCCACCAGCAGAGATGCGGCAGGGGGTGAGTTAGCTTTCTTT
CDR3 protein: CATSRDAAGGELAFF
J gene: TRBJ1-1
clone size: .
V gene: TRBV15
D gene: TRBD1

CDR3 DNA: TGTGCCACCAGCCCGGGGACAGGACTACGGTATGGCTACACCTTC
CDR3 protein: CATSPGTGLRYGYTF
J gene: TRBJ1-2
clone size: .
V gene: TRBV15
D gene: TRBD1

CDR3 DNA: TGTGCCAGCAGTGCAGGACTAGCCGAATACTACGAGCAGTACTTC
CDR3 protein: CASSAGLAEYYEQYF
J gene: TRBJ2-7
clone size: .
V gene: TRBV2
D gene: TRBD2

CDR3 DNA: TGTGCCAGCAGCGTCCCGGGGACTAGCGCGAATGGTGAGCAGTTCTTC
CDR3 protein: CASSVPGTSANGEQFF
J gene: TRBJ2-1
clone size: .
V gene: TRBV9
D gene: TRBD2

CDR3 DNA: TGTGCCAGCAGCGGAGAGGGGGTCCCTGGAAACACCATATATTTT
CDR3 protein: CASSGEGVPGNTIYF
J gene: TRBJ1-3
clone size: .
V gene: TRBV11-2
D gene: .

CDR3 DNA: TGTGCCAGCAGGGCCCGGGTCGGGGCCGGGGAGCTGTTTTTT
CDR3 protein: CASRARVGAGELFF
J gene: TRBJ2-2
clone size: .
V gene: TRBV2
D gene: .

CDR3 DNA: TGTGCCAGCAGCTATACAGGGGCCGCCTATTATGGCTACACCTTC
CDR3 protein: CASSYTGAAYYGYTF
J gene: TRBJ1-2
clone size: .
V gene: TRBV14
D gene: TRBD1

CDR3 DNA: TGTGCCAGTAGTACCCTACGGACAGGGGACTATGGCTACACCTTC
CDR3 protein: CASSTLRTGDYGYTF
J gene: TRBJ1-2
clone size: few
V gene: TRBV19
D gene: TRBD1

CDR3 DNA: TGTGCCAGTAGTATCAGGGGAAGAGGGTATGGCTACACCTTC
CDR3 protein: CASSIRGRGYGYTF
J gene: TRBJ1-2
clone size: .
V gene: TRBV19
D gene: .

CDR3 DNA: TGTGCCAGCAGCTTAGAAATTGCAGTTTCCTACGAGCAGTACTTC
CDR3 protein: CASSLEIAVSYEQYF
J gene: TRBJ2-7
clone size: .
V gene: TRBV7-2
D gene: .

CDR3 DNA: TGCAGCGGATTGACAGCTAGCACAGATACGCAGTATTTT
CDR3 protein: CSGLTASTDTQYF
J gene: TRBJ2-3
clone size: .
V gene: TRBV29-1
D gene: .

CDR3 DNA: TGTGCCAGCAGTGAAGGCGGGACAGGTTCCTACGAGCAGTACTTC
CDR3 protein: CASSEGGTGSYEQYF
J gene: TRBJ2-7
clone size: .
V gene: TRBV6-1
D gene: TRBD1

CDR3 DNA: TGTGCCAGCAGCACCCTAATAGGCGGGGGCCATAGCTCCTACAATGAGCAGTTCTTC
CDR3 protein: CASSTLIGGGHSSYNEQFF
J gene: TRBJ2-1
clone size: .
V gene: TRBV5-8
D gene: .

CDR3 DNA: TGTGCCAGCTCAGTCACAGATACGCAGTATTTT
CDR3 protein: CASSVTDTQYF
J gene: TRBJ2-3
clone size: .
V gene: TRBV5-6
D gene: .

CDR3 DNA: TGTGCCAGCAGCCCGACAACGAACACTGAAGCTTTCTTT
CDR3 protein: CASSPTTNTEAFF
J gene: TRBJ1-1
clone size: .
V gene: TRBV5-6
D gene: .

CDR3 DNA: TGTGCCACCAGCGTGAGGATAGGTCAAGAGACCCAGTACTTC
CDR3 protein: CATSVRIGQETQYF
J gene: TRBJ2-5
clone size: .
V gene: TRBV15
D gene: .

CDR3 DNA: TGTGCCAGCAGTCAACAGGAAGGGTACACTGAAGCTTTCTTT
CDR3 protein: CASSQQEGYTEAFF
J gene: TRBJ1-1
clone size: .
V gene: TRBV2
D gene: .

CDR3 DNA: TGTGCCAGCAGCACCCCAGGACAGGGCTATGGCTACACCTTC
CDR3 protein: CASSTPGQGYGYTF
J gene: TRBJ1-2
clone size: .
V gene: TRBV6-1
D gene: TRBD1

CDR3 DNA: TGTGCCTGGAGGAGCTCTGGGGCCAACGGCCTGACTTTC
CDR3 protein: CAWRSSGANGLTF
J gene: TRBJ2-6
clone size: .
V gene: TRBV30
D gene: .

CDR3 DNA: TGTGCCAGCAGTTACTCGAAGGGGGTCGGGGCTTTCTTT
CDR3 protein: CASSYSKGVGAFF
J gene: TRBJ1-1
clone size: few
V gene: TRBV6-5
D gene: .

CDR3 DNA: TGCAGCGTTTTAGGACAGGGCCATAGCACAGATACGCAGTATTTT
CDR3 protein: CSVLGQGHSTDTQYF
J gene: TRBJ2-3
clone size: .
V gene: TRBV29-1
D gene: TRBD1

CDR3 DNA: TGTGCCAGCAGCCAAGAGGATAGCGGATTCCACAATGAGCAGTTCTTC
CDR3 protein: CASSQEDSGFHNEQFF
J gene: TRBJ2-1
clone size: .
V gene: TRBV4-2
D gene: .

CDR3 DNA: TGTGCCAGCAGCCGGGCAGGGATATCTGGGGCCAACGTCCTGACTTTC
CDR3 protein: CASSRAGISGANVLTF
J gene: TRBJ2-6
clone size: .
V gene: TRBV5-5
D gene: .

CDR3 DNA: TGTGCCAGCAGTCTATACAGTGGCGCCATATATTTT
CDR3 protein: CASSLYSGAIYF
J gene: TRBJ1-3
clone size: .
V gene: TRBV28
D gene: .

CDR3 DNA: TGTGCCAGTAGTATCATTTCGACAGGGGGCGCCTACGAGCAGTACTTC
CDR3 protein: CASSIISTGGAYEQYF
J gene: TRBJ2-7
clone size: .
V gene: TRBV19
D gene: TRBD1

CDR3 DNA: TGTGCCAGCGAACGGGGGGACGGTCCCAATGAGCAGTTCTTC
CDR3 protein: CASERGDGPNEQFF
J gene: TRBJ2-1
clone size: once
V gene: TRBV28
D gene: TRBD2

CDR3 DNA: TGTGCCAGCAGTTTCTTGGGGGGGGAAGGGGGAAACACCATATATTTT
CDR3 protein: CASSFLGGEGGNTIYF
J gene: TRBJ1-3
clone size: .
V gene: TRBV6-5
D gene: .

CDR3 DNA: TGTGCCAGTAGTAAGGCGGGGGGGTGGCGAGAGACCCAGTACTTC
CDR3 protein: CASSKAGGWRETQYF
J gene: TRBJ2-5
clone size: .
V gene: TRBV19
D gene: TRBD2

CDR3 DNA: TGTGCCAGCAGCTTAGATTCTGCAGGGGGCCTTCGGCCCCAGCATTTT
CDR3 protein: CASSLDSAGGLRPQHF
J gene: TRBJ1-5
clone size: .
V gene: TRBV11-2
D gene: TRBD1